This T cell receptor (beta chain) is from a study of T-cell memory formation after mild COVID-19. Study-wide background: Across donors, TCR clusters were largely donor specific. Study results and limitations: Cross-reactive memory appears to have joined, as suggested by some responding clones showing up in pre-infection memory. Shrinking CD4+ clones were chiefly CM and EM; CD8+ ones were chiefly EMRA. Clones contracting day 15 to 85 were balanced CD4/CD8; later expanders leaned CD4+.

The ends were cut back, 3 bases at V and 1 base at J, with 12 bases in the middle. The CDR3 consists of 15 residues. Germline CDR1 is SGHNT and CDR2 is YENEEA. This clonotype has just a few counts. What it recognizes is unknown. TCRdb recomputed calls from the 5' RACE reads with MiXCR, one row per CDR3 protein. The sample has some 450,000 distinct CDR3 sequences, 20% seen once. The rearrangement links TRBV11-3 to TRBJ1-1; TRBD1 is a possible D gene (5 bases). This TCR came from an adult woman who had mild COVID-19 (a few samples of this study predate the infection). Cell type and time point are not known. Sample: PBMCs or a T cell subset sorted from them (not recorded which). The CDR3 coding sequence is TGTGCCAGCAGCTTCGAGGGGATTCAGAACACTGAAGCTTTCTTT. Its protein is CASSFEGIQNTEAFF.